The sequence of this T cell receptor (beta chain) was determined in a study of response to subunit inactivated influenza vaccine. This clonotype was seen repeatedly, ten times or more. The junction departs from the called germline gene at one end, perhaps through a read error. Germline CDR1 is SQVTM and CDR2 is ANQGSEA. This CDR3 has 13 residues. MiXCR, applied by TCRdb to the RT-PCR reads, yields one record per CDR3 protein. The sample contains more than 450,000 distinct CDR3 sequences, about 10% of which appear only once. This chain links TRBV29-1 with TRBJ2-7; a weak D match, TRBD1 (5 bases). This specimen was PBMCs from blood, taken on the day of vaccination. The sequence derives from a man in his fifties or sixties who received an inactivated influenza vaccine. This chain's CDR3 is CSVEEGQGRIRHF. The CDR3 bases are TGCAGCGTTGAAGAAGGGCAGGGTCGGATTAGGCACTTC.